The 6 T cell receptor beta chains below come from one sample, sequenced in a study of shared clonotypes between healthy human individuals. Using immunoSEQ multiplex PCR, the repertoire was profiled, and TCRdb retains in-frame clones only, with some absent. The sample holds around 100,000 clones, approximately 70% seen once. Sequenced input: memory CD8+ T cells sorted from blood. Subset meaning: CD45RO+ cells pooled with CCR7-negative TemRA cells. The receptors were sampled from a woman aged 25 to 45 in good health.

There are a few counts of this clone. V is TRBV6-5 and J is TRBJ2-1, with unresolved D. There are 15 residues in the CDR3. CDR1 and CDR2 (germline): MNHEY, SVGAGI. The V end was cut by 0 bases, the J end by 8 bases, with 14 bases between. The CDR3 region is CASSYSEVPWHEQFF. The CDR3 nucleotides read TGTGCCAGCAGTTACTCTGAAGTTCCTTGGCATGAGCAGTTCTTC.

This clone was recorded a few times. The chain is built from TRBV9 and TRBJ2-7; no reliable D call. The germline V gene has CDR1 SGDLS and CDR2 YYNGEE. The V and J ends lost 0 bases and 2 bases respectively, with 9 bases between them. This CDR3 region has 14 residues. Written as DNA, the CDR3 is TGTGCCAGCAGCGTAGGAGTCAGCCCCTACGAGCAGTACTTC. It yields the protein CASSVGVSPYEQYF.

This sequence joins TRBV5-1 and TRBJ2-7; D gene ambiguous. The CDR3 has 12 amino acids. Germline values: CDR1 SGHRS, CDR2 YFSETQ. The V end was cut by 4 bases, the J end by 0 bases, with 5 bases between. CDR3 DNA sequence: TGCGCCAGCAGCCGCGGCTCCTACGAGCAGTACTTC. This sequence encodes CASSRGSYEQYF.

This chain uses TRBV21-1 with TRBJ2-5. TRBV21-1 is designated a pseudogene. The CDR3 is 12 residues long. CDR3 bases: TGTGCCAGCAGCAAAGAGGAAGAGACCCAGTACTTC. It is translated as CASSKEEETQYF.

J is TRBJ2-7 and V is TRBV7-7; possible D gene TRBD2, 6 bases. The CDR3 totals 13 residues. V was trimmed by 3 bases and J by 6 bases, leaving 12 bases between them. Germline loops: CDR1 SSHAT, CDR2 FNYEAQ (reference sequence). CDR3 coding DNA: TGTGCCAGCAGCTTGGGGGAGGTCAGCGAGCAGTACTTC. Amino acids: CASSLGEVSEQYF.

The rearrangement uses TRBV27 and TRBJ2-4; a weak D match, TRBD2 (5 bases). The germline V gene encodes CDR1 MNHEY and CDR2 SMNVEV (reference sequence). V was trimmed by 5 bases and J by 7 bases, leaving 12 bases between them. The CDR3 loop spans 13 amino acids. The CDR3 bases are TGTGCCAGCAGTACTAGTCTTGAGAACATTCAGTACTTC. Amino acids: CASSTSLENIQYF.